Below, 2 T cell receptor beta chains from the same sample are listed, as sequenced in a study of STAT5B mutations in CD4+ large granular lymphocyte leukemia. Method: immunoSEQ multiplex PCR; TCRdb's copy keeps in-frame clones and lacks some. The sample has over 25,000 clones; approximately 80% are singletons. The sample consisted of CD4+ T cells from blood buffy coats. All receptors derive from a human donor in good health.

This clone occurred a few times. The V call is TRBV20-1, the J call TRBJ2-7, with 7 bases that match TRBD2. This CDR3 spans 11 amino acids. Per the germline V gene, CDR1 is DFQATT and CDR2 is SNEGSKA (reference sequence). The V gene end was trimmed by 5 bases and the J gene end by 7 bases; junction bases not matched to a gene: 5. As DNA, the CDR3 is TGCAGTGCTGGAAGGCGGGAGGAGCAGTACTTC. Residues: CSAGRREEQYF.

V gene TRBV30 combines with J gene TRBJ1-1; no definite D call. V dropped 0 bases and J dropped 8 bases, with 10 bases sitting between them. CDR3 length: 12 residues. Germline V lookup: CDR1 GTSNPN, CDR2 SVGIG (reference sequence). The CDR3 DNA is TGTGCCTGGAGTGTATGGAGAGGGGAAGCTTTCTTT. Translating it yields CAWSVWRGEAFF. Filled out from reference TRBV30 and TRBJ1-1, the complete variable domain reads SQTIHQWPATLVQPVGSPLSLECTVEGTSNPNLYWYRQAAGRGLQLLFYSVGIGQISSEVPQNLSASRPQDRQFILSSKKLLLSDSGFYLCAWSVWRGEAFFGQGTRLTVV.